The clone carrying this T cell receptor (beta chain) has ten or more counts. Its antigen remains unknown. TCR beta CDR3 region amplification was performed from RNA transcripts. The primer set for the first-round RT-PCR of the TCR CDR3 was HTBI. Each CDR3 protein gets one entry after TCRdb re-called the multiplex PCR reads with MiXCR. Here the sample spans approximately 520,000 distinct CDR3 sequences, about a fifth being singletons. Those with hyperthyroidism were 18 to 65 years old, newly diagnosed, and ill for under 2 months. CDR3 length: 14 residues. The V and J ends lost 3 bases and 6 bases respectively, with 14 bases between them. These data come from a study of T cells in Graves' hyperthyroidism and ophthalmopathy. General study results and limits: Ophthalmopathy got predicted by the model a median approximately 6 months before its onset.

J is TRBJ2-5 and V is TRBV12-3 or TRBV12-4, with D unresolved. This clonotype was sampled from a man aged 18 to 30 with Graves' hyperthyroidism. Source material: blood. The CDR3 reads CASSFAGLGQTQYF. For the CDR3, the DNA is TGTGCCAGCAGTTTTGCCGGCCTCGGCCAGACCCAGTACTTC.